The T cell receptor beta chain under discussion was sequenced for a study of T cells after posttransplantation cyclophosphamide. Overall study results and limits: Later blood repertoires were often dominated by clones from the donor CD8+ memory compartment. TRB clonality was highly associated with recipient CMV seropositivity and reactivation. Tissue-infiltrating T cells from skin or gut overlapped little with blood T cells.

A word on this clone: The antigen is unknown.

Germline CDR1 reads SGHDT; CDR2 reads YYEEEE. This CDR3 contains 15 residues. V was trimmed by 2 bases and J by 5 bases, leaving 13 bases between them. This table comes from immunoSEQ multiplex PCR, and its TCRdb copy is limited to in-frame clones, with some not included. This table has roughly 20,000 clones, nearly 99% appearing once. The TCR was taken from a man aged 40-50 years in good health, CMV-negative, and a related stem cell transplant donor. The sequenced sample was naive CD8+ T cells sorted from PBMCs. This chain uses TRBV5-6 with TRBJ1-4, with D hard to call. The CDR3: CASSFLPGMNEKLFF. The CDR3, as DNA: TGTGCCAGCAGCTTTTTACCGGGGATGAATGAAAAACTGTTTTTT. The full variable domain, completed using reference TRBV5-6 and TRBJ1-4, is DAGVTQSPTHLIKTRGQQVTLRCSPKSGHDTVSWYQQALGQGPQFIFQYYEEEERQRGNFPDRFSGHQFPNYSSELNVNALLLGDSALYLCASSFLPGMNEKLFFGSGTQLSVL.